These T cell receptor beta chains were read from a single sample in a study of beta chain features in type 1 diabetes. The table came from immunoSEQ multiplex PCR; TCRdb's copy has only in-frame clones and leaves some out. The table shows 400,000 or so clones, with around an eighth occurring only once. Material for sequencing was naive CD4+ T cells from blood. The source of these receptors is a woman aged 18-29 years with type 1 diabetes. Each CDR3 is given with its conserved first and last residue.

>TRBV13|14|TRBJ2-2
CASSLGVGTGELFF
>TRBV6-6|14|TRBJ1-4
CASSTRDSGEKLFF
>TRBV28|13|TRBJ1-3
CASYSVTGNTIYF
>TRBV29-1|13|TRBJ2-3
CSVDLKGGDTQYF
>TRBV5-1|14|TRBJ2-3
CASRVGSSTDTQYF
>TRBV7-2|14|TRBJ2-7
CASSLVYRFDEQYF
>TRBV6-1|15|TRBJ1-5
CASRDRDRANQPQHF
>TRBV27|12|TRBJ2-7
CASSSGTYEQYF
>TRBV9|15|TRBJ2-7
CASSVELAGLDEQYF
>TRBV21-1|15|TRBJ2-7
CASSTGLAGRREQYF
>TRBV19|16|TRBJ2-1
CASSIEVLAGYNEQFF
>TRBV2|13|TRBJ1-2
CAGNRGHLYGYTF
>TRBV5-1|13|TRBJ2-7
CASRQGEPYEQYF
>TRBV9|15|TRBJ2-7
CASSVAGYGAYEQYF
>TRBV6-1|13|TRBJ1-2
CASSFDRGSGYTF
>TRBV4-1|19|TRBJ1-5
CASSQDRPPGQGGRQPQHF
>TRBV2|14|TRBJ1-1
CASTRVGTNTEAFF
>TRBV4-1|15|TRBJ2-2
CASSLNRGLAGELFF
>TRBV7-2|14|TRBJ1-2
CASSPNGQGYGYTF
>TRBV18|14|TRBJ2-1
CASSLGDRDNEQFF
>TRBV7-9|14|TRBJ1-2
CASSLAGRAYGYTF
>TRBV29-1|15|TRBJ2-7
CSAMGLASNSYEQYF
>TRBV5-4|14|TRBJ1-4
CASSLSDGDEKLFF
>TRBV29-1|12|TRBJ2-1
CSGGGGGNEQFF
>TRBV9|14|TRBJ1-2
CASSVGHPNYGYTF
>TRBV5-6|16|-
CASSSLTGRYRYEQYF
>TRBV9|12|TRBJ1-1
CASSPLTGEAFF
>TRBV7-3|15|TRBJ1-1
CASSLIPGSNTEAFF
>TRBV5-6|19|TRBJ2-1
CASSPGLAGKSISYNEQFF
>TRBV7-2|14|TRBJ2-7
CASSLAASTGEQYF
>TRBV29-1|13|TRBJ1-1
CSVQVFENTEAFF
>TRBV5-6|14|TRBJ1-6
CASSFRDRNSPLHF
>TRBV21-1|14|TRBJ1-2
CASSKRQGYHGYTF
>TRBV5-4|19|TRBJ2-6
CASSSGGQGSFSGANVLTF
>TRBV18|14|TRBJ1-2
CASSPFEGHYGYTF
>TRBV2|12|TRBJ2-7
CASRDYSYEQYF
>TRBV5-1|17|TRBJ2-5
CASSKRLAGVTGETQYF
>TRBV28|12|TRBJ2-7
CASSLPGQVHVF
>TRBV5-1|16|TRBJ2-3
CASSLGLAGETDTQYF
>TRBV18|13|TRBJ1-1
CASSPEMNTEAFF
>TRBV19|14|TRBJ2-1
CASSLTGLRNEQFF
>TRBV5-6|14|TRBJ1-1
CASSRRDWGTEAFF
>TRBV29-1|13|TRBJ1-1
CSVIEQAGTEAFF
>TRBV7-2|17|TRBJ1-2
CASSINAPGQGPYGYTF
>TRBV4-1|16|TRBJ2-2
CASSPWTGALPGELFF
>TRBV5-1|14|TRBJ1-5
CASSLGQVNQPQHF
>TRBV15|15|TRBJ2-2
CATSRAQHGTGELFF
>TRBV7-9|15|TRBJ1-5
CASSSGVFGNQPQHF
>TRBV6-6|15|TRBJ2-7
CASSYSFGDSYEQYF